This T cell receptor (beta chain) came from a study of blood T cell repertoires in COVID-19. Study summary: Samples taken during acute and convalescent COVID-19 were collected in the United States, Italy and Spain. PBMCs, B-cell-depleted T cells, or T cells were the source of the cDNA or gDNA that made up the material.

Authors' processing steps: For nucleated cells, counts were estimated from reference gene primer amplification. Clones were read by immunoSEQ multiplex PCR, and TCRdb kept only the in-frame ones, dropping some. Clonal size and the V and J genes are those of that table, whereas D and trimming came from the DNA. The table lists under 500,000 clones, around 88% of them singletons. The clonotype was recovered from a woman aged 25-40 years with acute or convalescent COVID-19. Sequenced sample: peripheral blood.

CDR3 amino acids: CASSRGPENEKLFF. The CDR3 DNA reads as TGTGCCAGCAGTCGTGGGCCAGAGAATGAAAAACTGTTTTTT. The chain has TRBV7-9 and TRBJ1-4, with unresolved D. The germline gives CDR1 SEHNR, CDR2 FQNEAQ (reference sequence). This CDR3 region has 14 residues. Trimming cost V 6 bases and J 5 bases, with 13 bases left between them. The complete variable domain, with remaining parts taken from reference TRBV7-9 and TRBJ1-4, reads DTGVSQNPRHKITKRGQNVTFRCDPISEHNRLYWYRQTLGQGPEFLTYFQNEAQLEKSRLLSDRFSAERPKGSFSTLEIQRTEQGDSAMYLCASSRGPENEKLFFGSGTQLSVL.